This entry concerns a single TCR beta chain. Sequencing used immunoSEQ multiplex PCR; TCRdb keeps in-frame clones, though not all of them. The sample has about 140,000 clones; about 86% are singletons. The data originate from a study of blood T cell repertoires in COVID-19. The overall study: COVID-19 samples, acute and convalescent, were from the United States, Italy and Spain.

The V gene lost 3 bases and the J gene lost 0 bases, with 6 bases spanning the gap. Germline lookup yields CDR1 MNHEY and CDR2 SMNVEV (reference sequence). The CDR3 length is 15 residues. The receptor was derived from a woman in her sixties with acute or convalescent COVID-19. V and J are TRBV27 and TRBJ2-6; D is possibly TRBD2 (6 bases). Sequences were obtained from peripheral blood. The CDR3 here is CASSLGGSGANVLTF. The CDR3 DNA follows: TGTGCCAGCAGTTTGGGGGGCTCTGGGGCCAACGTCCTGACTTTC.